This T cell receptor (beta chain) was retrieved from a study of blood T cells in healthy people across ages (dated by TCRdb to between 2014 and 2016). Regarding the research as a whole: In model experiments, template switching captured about one uniquely barcoded TCR beta cDNA molecule for every two T cells. Using deep sequencing normalized with unique cDNA molecular identifiers, the study measured how TCR beta repertoire diversity changes with age. Donors were grouped into four age groups: young (average roughly 15 years), middle-aged (39), aged (about 59) and long-lived (about 82). The study analyzed two additional independent replicas of 1 million unique cDNA reads from the same blood draw for two donors, one aged 18 to 29 and one aged 80 or older.

CDR1 is given as SGHTA and CDR2 as FQGNSA, both from the germline V gene. Inclusive of the bounding cysteine and phenylalanine, the CDR3 is 15 residues long. Only the CDR3 region is kept as DNA, spanning 45 bases read in frame from base 1. Here V drops 3 bases and J drops 11 bases, and the junction holds 7 bases not matched to any gene. The donors were roughly 39 Caucasian individuals from Russia, aged roughly 6 to 90 years, who were systemically healthy. Around 10 milliliters of peripheral blood were drawn from each donor into EDTA-treated Vacutainer tubes. PBMCs were isolated by Ficoll-Paque density-gradient centrifugation, with at least 6 million obtained per sample. Trizol reagent was used to extract total RNA from the PBMCs, yielding at least 5 micrograms per sample. Naive CD45RAhigh/CD27high T cell percentages were measured by flow cytometry on a PBMC aliquot from every donor. Receptors were amplified or captured by 5' RACE. The sequencer was an Illumina HiSeq 2500. A second PCR of roughly 7 to 12 cycles was run with a J-beta primer mix and a sample-barcoded 5' primer. Each TCR beta cDNA molecule received a unique molecular identifier from a template-switch 5' adaptor carrying 12 random nucleotides. Each sample yielded at least 2.5 million CDR3-containing paired-end reads. All of the RNA was converted into first-strand cDNA using the Mint cDNA synthesis kit, with a TRBC-specific oligonucleotide serving as the primer. After uracil-DNA glycosylase treatment, a first 18-cycle PCR used universal primers M1SS and BC2_uni_R on all cDNA. As for the original processing: For normalization, 1 million high-quality reads were randomly selected from each sample, with every read carrying a distinct molecular identifier. Reads sharing molecular identifiers were discarded rather than binned into consensus sequences. MiTCR, run with a Q25 quality threshold and the strictest error-elimination algorithm, handled CDR3 identification, clonotype clustering and error correction. A nonparametric unseen species model with Euler transformation was used to estimate lower-bound total TCR beta diversity. Clones were called with MiXCR by TCRdb after fastp trimmed the public reads at Q25, and only in-frame beta chains were retained. Rows with one shared CDR3 protein collapse into an entry with the most common genes and DNA. TCRdb, not the authors, supplied the V and J calls. Within this sample are some 930,000 distinct CDR3 sequences, with about 29% of them counted one time only. Roughly 10% of the sample rests with the top ten.

This clonotype has a handful of counts. Its antigen is not yet known. Base qualities are missing; no much larger clone stands one base away. Beyond this particular receptor, the publication reports: As age increased, observed TCR beta diversity per million T cells dropped in a roughly linear way, and a significant reduction was already evident by age about 40. There was a strong correlation between observed TCR beta diversity and the percentage of naive T cells measured by flow cytometry. The long-lived group showed more naive CD4+ T cells, fewer expanded clones and increased TCR diversity than the aged group, suggesting age selection. Because the CMV infection status of the donors was unknown, age-related changes in expanded clonotypes may potentially have been confounded. Since profiling was done on bulk unsorted PBMCs, naive and antigen-experienced compartments could not be conclusively compared. Total diversity estimates from one million sequenced T cells were considered lower bounds and underestimates.

These data were likewise used in another study, on T cells of mothers and their children. From that second study: The donors were nine systemically healthy Caucasian individuals, made up of three mothers and their six children. cDNA synthesis consumed the entire amount of extracted RNA, loaded at around 1.5 ug RNA in each 15 ul reaction. In the second PCR, sample barcodes and 2-4 random nucleotides were introduced via the M1S primer. More than 9 million TCR beta CDR3 reads were obtained from each mother, and roughly 3 million reads were obtained from each child. TCR recombination output is similarly shaped by thymic selection in related and unrelated pairs, with a minor effect exerted by inherited differences. Normalized repertoire overlap was always slightly but never significantly higher in related than unrelated mother-child pairs. With a sensitivity of approximately 100 clones per million clonotypes, no persistent microchimeric T cell clones were detected. In the study, deep NGS was used to compare the TCR beta repertoires of mothers and children, and features distinguishing related mother-child pairs from unrelated individuals were sought. Mothers averaged roughly 40 +/- 4 years of age and children averaged approximately 12 +/- 4 years. Libraries were sequenced on Illumina HiSeq 2000 with 100+100 nt paired-end reads after adapter ligation with NEBNext reagents. To prevent cross-contamination, the mother and child libraries were prepared one month apart and sequenced in separate runs. For each donor, between about 500,000 and 2,100,000 distinct TCR beta clonotypes were identified. Naive TCR beta clonotypes were estimated from low-frequency clonotypes matched to each donor's FACS-determined naive share, without sorting.

The chain joins TRBV7-2 to TRBJ2-2; 12 bases in the junction line up with TRBD2. This TCR was recovered from a woman aged 40 to 49 in good health. Sequencing was carried out using blood. The CDR3 region: CASSFMGTSGSELFF. The DNA reads TGTGCCAGCAGCTTTATGGGGACTAGCGGGTCTGAGCTGTTTTTT.